This entry is about one T cell receptor (beta chain). Germline CDR1 is SGDLS and CDR2 is YYNGEE. V lost 4 bases, J lost 2 bases, and 4 bases stayed unmatched. The CDR3 is 14 amino acids. These data are taken from a study of cytomegalovirus exposure and HLA in healthy donors. The PCR was carried out with 60 Vbeta primers and 13 Jbeta primers. Sequencing used immunoSEQ multiplex PCR; TCRdb keeps in-frame clones, though not all of them. This table has 150,000 or so clones, 75% to 90% appearing once. The rearrangement links TRBV9 to TRBJ2-5, with TRBD2 matching 8 bases. The material sequenced was PBMCs. The source of this sequence is a young man in good health and CMV-seropositive. The CDR3 DNA sequence: TGTGCCAGCAGCCCCCCGGGAGGGCAAGAGACCCAGTACTTC. Amino acids: CASSPPGGQETQYF.